Sequencing of this T cell receptor beta chain was carried out in a study of cytomegalovirus exposure and HLA in healthy donors. Both 60 Vbeta primers and 13 Jbeta primers went into the PCR. Using immunoSEQ multiplex PCR, the repertoire was profiled, and TCRdb retains in-frame clones only, with some absent. The repertoire includes about 140,000 clones, over 70% of them detected once, and more than 0.85% sits in the top ten. Study findings and constraints: About 87% or about 30% of the time was how often most TCR beta V segments were productive, according to an earlier analysis.

Trimming removed 6 bases from V and 2 bases from J, with 14 bases in between. CDR3 length equals 14 residues. Germline V gene sequence: CDR1 MNHEY, CDR2 SVGAGI. Only a few counts were recorded for this clone. Its antigen remains unidentified. Sequenced material: PBMCs. The V and J genes are TRBV6-5 and TRBJ2-7; D perhaps matches TRBD1 (6 bases). This receptor was taken from a man between 18 and 35 years old in good health and CMV-seronegative. CDR3 sequence: CASSQNRAAYEQYF. The CDR3 DNA is TGTGCCAGCAGCCAGAACAGGGCCGCCTACGAGCAGTACTTC.